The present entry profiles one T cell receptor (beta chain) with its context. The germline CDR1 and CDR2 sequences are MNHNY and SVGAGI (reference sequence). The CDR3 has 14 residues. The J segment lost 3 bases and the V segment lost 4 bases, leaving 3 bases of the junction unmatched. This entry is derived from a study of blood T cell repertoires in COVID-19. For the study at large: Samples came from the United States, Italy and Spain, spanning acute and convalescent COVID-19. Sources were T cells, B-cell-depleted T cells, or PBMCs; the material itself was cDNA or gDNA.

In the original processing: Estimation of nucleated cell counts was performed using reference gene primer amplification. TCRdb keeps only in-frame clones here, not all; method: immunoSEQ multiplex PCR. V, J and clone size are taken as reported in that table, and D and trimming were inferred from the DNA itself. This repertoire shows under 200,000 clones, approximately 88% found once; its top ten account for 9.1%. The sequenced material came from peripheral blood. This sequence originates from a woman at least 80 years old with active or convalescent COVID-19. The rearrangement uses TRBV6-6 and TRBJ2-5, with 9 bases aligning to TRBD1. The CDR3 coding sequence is TGTGCCAGCAGTTTACAGGGGGCAGAAGAGACCCAGTACTTC. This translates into CASSLQGAEETQYF.